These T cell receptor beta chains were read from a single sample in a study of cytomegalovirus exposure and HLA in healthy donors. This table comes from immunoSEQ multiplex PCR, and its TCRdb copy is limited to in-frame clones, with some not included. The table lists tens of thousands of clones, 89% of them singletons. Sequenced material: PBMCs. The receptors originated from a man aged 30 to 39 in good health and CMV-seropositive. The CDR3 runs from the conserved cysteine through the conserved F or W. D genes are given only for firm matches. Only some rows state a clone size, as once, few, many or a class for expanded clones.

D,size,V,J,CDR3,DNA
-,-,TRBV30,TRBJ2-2,CAWSGGLGGELFF,TGTGCCTGGAGTGGGGGCCTGGGGGGGGAGCTGTTTTTT
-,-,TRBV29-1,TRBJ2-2,CSVGGRANTGELFF,TGCAGCGTTGGTGGGCGGGCAAACACCGGGGAGCTGTTTTTT
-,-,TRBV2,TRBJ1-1,CASSEWLVGQGSNTEAFF,TGTGCCAGCAGTGAGTGGTTGGTAGGGCAGGGTAGTAACACTGAAGCTTTCTTT
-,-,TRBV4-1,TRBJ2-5,CASSLQGVETQYF,TGCGCCAGCAGCCTACAGGGTGTAGAGACCCAGTACTTC
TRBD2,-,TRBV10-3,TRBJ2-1,CAISGESGAGVRNEQFF,TGTGCCATCAGTGGGGAGTCGGGAGCGGGAGTGAGGAATGAGCAGTTCTTC
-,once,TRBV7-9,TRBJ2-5,CASRPIKREREETQYF,TGTGCCAGCAGGCCCATCAAACGGGAGAGGGAAGAGACCCAGTACTTC
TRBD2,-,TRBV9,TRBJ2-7,CASSVGEGSYEQYF,TGTGCCAGCAGCGTAGGGGAGGGGTCCTACGAGCAGTACTTC
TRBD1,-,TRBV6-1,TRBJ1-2,CASSEWTGSWGYTF,TGTGCCAGCAGTGAATGGACAGGGTCCTGGGGCTACACCTTC
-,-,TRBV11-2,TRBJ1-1,CASSLGTEAFF,TGTGCCAGCAGTTTAGGGACAGAAGCTTTCTTT
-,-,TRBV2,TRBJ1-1,CASSEYGAEGTEAFF,TGTGCCAGCAGTGAATACGGCGCAGAGGGCACTGAAGCTTTCTTT
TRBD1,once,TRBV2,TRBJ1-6,CASSRQGSYNSPLHF,TGTGCCAGCAGCCGACAGGGCTCCTATAATTCACCCCTCCACTTT
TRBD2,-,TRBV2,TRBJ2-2,CASSKTAGADTGELFF,TGTGCCAGCAGTAAAACAGCGGGAGCGGACACCGGGGAGCTGTTTTTT
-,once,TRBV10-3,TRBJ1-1,CAISVDARSEAFF,TGTGCCATCAGTGTGGATGCGCGGAGTGAAGCTTTCTTT
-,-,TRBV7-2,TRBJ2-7,CASSLMSLSLEQYF,TGTGCCAGCAGCTTAATGAGTCTCTCCCTCGAGCAGTACTTC
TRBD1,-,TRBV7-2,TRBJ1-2,CASRRQGSTLLYGYTF,TGTGCCAGCAGACGACAGGGGTCCACCCTCCTTTATGGCTACACCTTC
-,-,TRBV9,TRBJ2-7,CASSPSGNYEQYF,TGTGCCAGCAGCCCCTCGGGGAACTACGAGCAGTACTTC
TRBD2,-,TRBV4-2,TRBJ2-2,CASSQFWREDGELFF,TGTGCCAGCAGCCAATTTTGGCGGGAGGACGGGGAGCTGTTTTTT
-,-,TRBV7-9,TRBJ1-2,CASSPERGIGYTF,TGTGCCAGCAGCCCCGAACGGGGGATCGGCTACACCTTC
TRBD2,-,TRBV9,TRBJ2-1,CASSVGIVTSGLDEQFF,TGTGCCAGCAGCGTTGGTATCGTTACTAGCGGGCTAGATGAGCAGTTCTTC
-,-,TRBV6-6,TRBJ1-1,CASEGVATEAFF,TGTGCCAGCGAAGGGGTTGCGACTGAAGCTTTCTTT
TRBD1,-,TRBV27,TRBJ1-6,CASSRDRGRPLHF,TGTGCCAGCAGCCGGGACAGGGGACGTCCCCTCCACTTT
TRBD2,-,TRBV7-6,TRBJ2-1,CASSYLSGRSYNEQFF,TGTGCCAGCAGCTATCTGAGCGGGAGATCCTACAATGAGCAGTTCTTC
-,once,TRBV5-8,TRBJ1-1,CASSPTGNTEAFF,TGTGCCAGCAGCCCGACAGGAAACACTGAAGCTTTCTTT
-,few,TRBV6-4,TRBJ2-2,CASSDFYGGELFF,TGTGCCAGCAGTGACTTCTATGGCGGGGAGCTGTTTTTT
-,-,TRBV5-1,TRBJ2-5,CASSNGGVGETQYF,TGCGCCAGCAGTAACGGGGGAGTAGGGGAGACCCAGTACTTC
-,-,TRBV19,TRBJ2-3,CASSIAHRAPTDTQYF,TGTGCCAGTAGTATAGCCCACAGGGCCCCCACAGATACGCAGTATTTT
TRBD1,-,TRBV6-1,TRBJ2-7,CASRTYRDRAYEQYF,TGTGCCAGCAGAACCTACCGGGACAGGGCCTACGAGCAGTACTTC
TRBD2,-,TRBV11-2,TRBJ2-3,CASSFGTSGTFSSTDTQYF,TGTGCCAGCAGCTTCGGGACTAGCGGGACATTCTCTAGCACAGATACGCAGTATTTT
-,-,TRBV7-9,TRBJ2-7,CASSRDFSYEQYF,TGTGCCAGCAGCCGGGACTTCTCCTACGAGCAGTACTTC
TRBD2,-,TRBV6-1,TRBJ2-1,CASIYREGLHEQFF,TGTGCCAGTATCTATCGGGAGGGCCTGCATGAGCAGTTCTTC
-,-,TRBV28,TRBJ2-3,CASSLAGPTDTQYF,TGTGCCAGCAGTTTGGCAGGCCCAACAGATACGCAGTATTTT
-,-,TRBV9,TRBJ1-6,CASSVGERTYNSPLHF,TGTGCCAGCAGCGTAGGGGAACGGACTTATAATTCACCCCTCCACTTT
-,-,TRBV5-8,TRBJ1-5,CASSLGGFSNQPQHF,TGTGCCAGCAGCTTGGGAGGTTTTAGCAATCAGCCCCAGCATTTT
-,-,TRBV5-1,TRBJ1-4,CASSLGQSFEKLFF,TGCGCCAGCAGCTTGGGGCAGTCCTTTGAAAAACTGTTTTTT
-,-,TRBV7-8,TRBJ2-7,CASSPNPTESYEQYF,TGTGCCAGCAGCCCGAACCCCACGGAGAGCTACGAGCAGTACTTC
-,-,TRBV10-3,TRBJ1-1,CAISEEGKNTEAFF,TGTGCCATCAGTGAGGAGGGTAAGAACACTGAAGCTTTCTTT
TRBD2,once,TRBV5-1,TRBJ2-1,CASSLPGLAGYSYNEQFF,TGCGCCAGCAGCTTGCCGGGACTAGCGGGATACTCCTACAATGAGCAGTTCTTC
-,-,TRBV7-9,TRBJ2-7,CASSSDNYEQYF,TGTGCCAGCAGCTCGGACAACTACGAGCAGTACTTC
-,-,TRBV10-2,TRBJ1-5,CASSESGGANQPQHF,TGCGCCAGCAGTGAGTCGGGAGGGGCCAATCAGCCCCAGCATTTT
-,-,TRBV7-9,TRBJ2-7,CASSPQQGWGGEQYF,TGTGCCAGCAGCCCCCAACAGGGTTGGGGGGGCGAGCAGTACTTC
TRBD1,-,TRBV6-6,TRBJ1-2,CASSLDRENYGYTF,TGTGCCAGCAGCCTGGACAGGGAGAACTATGGCTACACCTTC
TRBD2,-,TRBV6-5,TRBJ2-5,CASSLAGGEETQYF,TGTGCCAGCAGTTTAGCGGGAGGGGAAGAGACCCAGTACTTC
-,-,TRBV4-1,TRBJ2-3,CASSQDRGVDTQYF,TGCGCCAGCAGCCAAGACCGGGGTGTGGATACGCAGTATTTT
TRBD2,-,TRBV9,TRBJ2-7,CASSAGLAGGSYEQYF,TGTGCCAGCAGCGCCGGACTAGCGGGAGGGAGTTACGAGCAGTACTTC
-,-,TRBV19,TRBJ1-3,CASRTGGNTIYF,TGTGCCAGTAGGACGGGGGGAAACACCATATATTTT
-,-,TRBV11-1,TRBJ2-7,CASSLDWISYEQYF,TGTGCCAGCAGCCTCGACTGGATCTCCTACGAGCAGTACTTC
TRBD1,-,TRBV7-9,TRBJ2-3,CASSLGGGSGADTQYF,TGTGCCAGCAGCTTAGGAGGGGGCAGTGGCGCAGATACGCAGTATTTT
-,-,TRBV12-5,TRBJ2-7,CASGRDNYEQYF,TGTGCTAGTGGTCGGGACAACTACGAGCAGTACTTC
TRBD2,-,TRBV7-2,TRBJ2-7,CASQTSGSYEQYF,TGTGCCAGCCAGACTAGCGGATCCTACGAGCAGTACTTC
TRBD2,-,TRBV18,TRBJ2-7,CASSPGLGSSYEQYF,TGTGCCAGCTCACCGGGACTAGGGAGCTCCTACGAGCAGTACTTC
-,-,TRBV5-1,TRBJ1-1,CASSLGTMNTEAFF,TGCGCCAGCAGCTTGGGGACTATGAACACTGAAGCTTTCTTT
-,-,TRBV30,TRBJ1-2,CAWKLAAERVYGYTF,TGTGCCTGGAAATTGGCAGCCGAGCGCGTTTATGGCTACACCTTC
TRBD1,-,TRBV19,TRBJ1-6,CASSLLRGLDSPLHF,TGTGCCAGTAGTCTTCTCAGGGGGCTGGATTCACCCCTCCACTTT
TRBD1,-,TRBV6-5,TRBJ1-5,CASSDFTGGHQPQHF,TGTGCCAGCAGTGACTTTACAGGGGGCCATCAGCCCCAGCATTTT
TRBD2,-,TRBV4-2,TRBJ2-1,CASSPVGTSGSSEQFF,TGTGCCAGCAGCCCCGTCGGGACTAGCGGGAGCTCTGAGCAGTTCTTC